This T cell receptor beta chain was captured by sequencing in a study of spatial heterogeneity in lung cancer. This clonotype was seen more than once but under ten times. The antigen is not known. The study, taken as a whole, reports: Mutation counts in tumors were tracked by counts of expanded intratumoral alpha and beta TCRs.

Time point meaning: sample taken at primary tumor resection. No cells were sorted before sequencing. The whole RNA sequenced was extracted from tumor, nontumor lung or frozen PBMC. On each TCR cDNA molecule, a unique molecular identifier was present. TCRdb re-analysed the 5' RACE reads in MiXCR, keeping a single row per CDR3 protein. The repertoire includes roughly 5,700 distinct CDR3 sequences, under 30% of them detected once, and less than 25% sits in the top ten. The material sequenced was lung tumor tissue, taken at surgery. This TCR was recovered from a male donor with early-stage non-small cell lung cancer.

The CDR3 reads CASSLEGGAVHEQYF. CDR3 DNA: TGTGCCAGCAGCTTAGAGGGGGGCGCGGTCCACGAGCAGTACTTC. The chain is built from TRBV7-6 and TRBJ2-7, with D possibly called TRBD1 or TRBD2 (6 bases each). This CDR3 has 15 amino acids. The germline V gene has CDR1 SGHVS and CDR2 FNYEAQ. The V end was cut by 1 base, the J end by 5 bases, with 15 bases between.